This TCR beta chain was found in a study of early T cells in non-severe SARS-CoV-2 infection. Individually, cDNA molecules had unique molecular identifiers attached to them. TCRdb passed the 5' RACE reads through MiXCR, listing each CDR3 protein once. The sample lists roughly 61,000 distinct CDR3 sequences; 8% to 10% were seen once. Trimming removed 2 bases from V and 4 bases from J, with 21 bases in between. The CDR3 spans 17 residues. From germline, CDR1 is SEHNR and CDR2 FQNEAQ (reference sequence). The chain employs TRBV7-9 and TRBJ2-7; D not resolved. This TCR came from an adult who was a healthcare worker with PCR-confirmed SARS-CoV-2 infection or an uninfected control (not recorded which). Sequencing was done on a sample of whole blood. Here the CDR3 DNA reads TGTGCCAGCAGCTTAACCACTACAACGAACAAAATTTACGAGCAGTACTTC. Protein product: CASSLTTTTNKIYEQYF.